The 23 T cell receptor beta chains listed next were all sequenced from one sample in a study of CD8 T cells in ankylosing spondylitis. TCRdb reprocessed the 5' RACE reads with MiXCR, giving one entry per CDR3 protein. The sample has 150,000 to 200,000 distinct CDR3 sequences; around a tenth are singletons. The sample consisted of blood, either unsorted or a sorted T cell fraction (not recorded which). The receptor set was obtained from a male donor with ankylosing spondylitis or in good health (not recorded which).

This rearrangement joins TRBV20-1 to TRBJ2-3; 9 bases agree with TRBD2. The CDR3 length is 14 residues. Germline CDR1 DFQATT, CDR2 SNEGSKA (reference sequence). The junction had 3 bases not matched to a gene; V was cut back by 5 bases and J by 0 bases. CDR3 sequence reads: CSAPSGISTDTQYF. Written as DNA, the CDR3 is TGCAGTGCTCCTAGCGGGATTAGCACAGATACGCAGTATTTT.

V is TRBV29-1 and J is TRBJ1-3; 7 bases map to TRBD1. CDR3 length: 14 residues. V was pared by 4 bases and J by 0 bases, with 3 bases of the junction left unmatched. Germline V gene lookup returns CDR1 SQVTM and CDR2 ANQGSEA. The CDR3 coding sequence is TGCAGCGTTGTAGAGGGGGCCTCTGGAAACACCATATATTTT. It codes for CSVVEGASGNTIYF. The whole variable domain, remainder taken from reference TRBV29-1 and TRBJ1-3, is SAVISQKPSRDICQRGTSLTIQCQVDSQVTMMFWYRQQPGQSLTLIATANQGSEATYESGFVIDKFPISRPNLTFSTLTVSNMSPEDSSIYLCSVVEGASGNTIYFGEGSWLTVV.

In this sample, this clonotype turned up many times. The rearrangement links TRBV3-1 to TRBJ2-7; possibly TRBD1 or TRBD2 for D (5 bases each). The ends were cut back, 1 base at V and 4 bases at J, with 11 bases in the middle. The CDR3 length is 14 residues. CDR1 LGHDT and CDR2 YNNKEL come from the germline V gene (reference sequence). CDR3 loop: CASSQALAGYEQYF. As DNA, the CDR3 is TGTGCCAGCAGCCAAGCGCTAGCAGGGTACGAGCAGTACTTC.

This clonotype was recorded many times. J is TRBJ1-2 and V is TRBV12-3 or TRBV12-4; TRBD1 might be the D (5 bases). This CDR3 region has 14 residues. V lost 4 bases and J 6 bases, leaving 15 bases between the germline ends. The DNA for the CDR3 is TGTGCCAGCAGTTCGGTCCAGGGAATTCATGGCTACACCTTC. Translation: CASSSVQGIHGYTF.

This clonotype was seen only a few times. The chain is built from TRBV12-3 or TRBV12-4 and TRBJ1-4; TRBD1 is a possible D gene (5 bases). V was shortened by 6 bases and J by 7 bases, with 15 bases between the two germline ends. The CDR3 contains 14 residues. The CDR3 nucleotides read TGTGCCAGCAGCCACACCCTCGGGGGTGAAAAACTGTTTTTT. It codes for CASSHTLGGEKLFF.

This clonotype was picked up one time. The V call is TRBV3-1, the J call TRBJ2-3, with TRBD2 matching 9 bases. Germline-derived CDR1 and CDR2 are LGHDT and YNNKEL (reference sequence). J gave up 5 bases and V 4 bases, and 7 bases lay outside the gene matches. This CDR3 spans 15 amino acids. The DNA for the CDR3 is TGTGCCAGCAGCCTTAGCGGGAGCCTAAAAGATACGCAGTATTTT. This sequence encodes CASSLSGSLKDTQYF.

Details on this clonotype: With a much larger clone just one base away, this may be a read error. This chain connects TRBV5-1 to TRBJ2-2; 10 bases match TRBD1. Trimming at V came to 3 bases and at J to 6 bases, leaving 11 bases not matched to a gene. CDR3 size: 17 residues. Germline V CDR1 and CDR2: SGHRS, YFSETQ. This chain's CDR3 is CASSSPGTGAYAGELFF. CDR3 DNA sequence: TGCGCCAGCAGCTCTCCCGGGACAGGGGCTTACGCCGGGGAGCTGTTTTTT.

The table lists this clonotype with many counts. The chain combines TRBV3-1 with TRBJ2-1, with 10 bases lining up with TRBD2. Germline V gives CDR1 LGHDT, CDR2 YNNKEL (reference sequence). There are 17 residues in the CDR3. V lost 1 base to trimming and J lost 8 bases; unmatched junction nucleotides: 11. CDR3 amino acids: CASSQGFPSGGNDEQFF. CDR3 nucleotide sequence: TGTGCCAGCAGCCAAGGGTTTCCTAGCGGGGGAAACGATGAGCAGTTCTTC.

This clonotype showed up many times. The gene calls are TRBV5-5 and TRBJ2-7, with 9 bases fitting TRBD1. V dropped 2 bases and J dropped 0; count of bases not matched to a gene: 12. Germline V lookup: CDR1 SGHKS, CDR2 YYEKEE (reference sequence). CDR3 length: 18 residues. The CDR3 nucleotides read TGTGCCAGCAGCTTTACGAGGGGGACAGGGTTTCCCTCCTACGAGCAGTACTTC. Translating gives CASSFTRGTGFPSYEQYF.

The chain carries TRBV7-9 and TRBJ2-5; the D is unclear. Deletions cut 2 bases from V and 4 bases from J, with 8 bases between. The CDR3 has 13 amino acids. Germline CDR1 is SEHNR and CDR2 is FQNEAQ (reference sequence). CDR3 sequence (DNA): TGTGCCAGCAGCTTACACGGTCCAGAGACCCAGTACTTC. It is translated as CASSLHGPETQYF.

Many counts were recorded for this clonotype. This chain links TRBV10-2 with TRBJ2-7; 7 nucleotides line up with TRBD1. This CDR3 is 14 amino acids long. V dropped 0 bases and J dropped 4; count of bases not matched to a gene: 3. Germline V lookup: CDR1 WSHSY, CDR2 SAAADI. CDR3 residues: CASSESGGGYEQYF. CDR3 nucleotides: TGCGCCAGCAGTGAGTCAGGGGGCGGGTACGAGCAGTACTTC.

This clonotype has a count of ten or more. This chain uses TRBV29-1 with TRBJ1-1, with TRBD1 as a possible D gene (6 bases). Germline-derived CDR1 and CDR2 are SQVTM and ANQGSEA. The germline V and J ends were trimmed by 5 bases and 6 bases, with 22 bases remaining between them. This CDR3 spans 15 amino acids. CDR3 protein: CSVYITGSPISEAFF. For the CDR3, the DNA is TGCAGCGTTTATATTACAGGGAGTCCCATCTCTGAAGCTTTCTTT.

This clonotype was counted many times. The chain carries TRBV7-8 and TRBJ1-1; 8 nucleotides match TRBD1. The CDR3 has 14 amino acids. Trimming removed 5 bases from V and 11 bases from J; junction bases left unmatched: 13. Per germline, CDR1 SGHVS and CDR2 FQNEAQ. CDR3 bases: TGTGCCAGCAGCCCGCTCGAACAGGGGGTAGGGGCTTTCTTT. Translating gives CASSPLEQGVGAFF.

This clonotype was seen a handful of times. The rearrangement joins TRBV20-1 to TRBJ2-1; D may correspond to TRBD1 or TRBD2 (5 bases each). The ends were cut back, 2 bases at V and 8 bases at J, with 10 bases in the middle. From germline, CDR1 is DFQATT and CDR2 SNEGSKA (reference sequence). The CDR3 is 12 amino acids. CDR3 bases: TGCAGTGCTAGATTGGGACCTCATGAGCAGTTCTTC. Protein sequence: CSARLGPHEQFF.

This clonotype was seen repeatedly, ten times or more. The CDR3 sequence is CATSDLSDTQYF. The CDR3 DNA reads as TGTGCCACCAGTGATTTGTCAGATACGCAGTATTTT. The V call is TRBV24-1, the J call TRBJ2-3; D call uncertain. Germline values: CDR1 KGHDR, CDR2 SFDVKD. With 0 bases removed from V and 4 bases from J, the gap between germline ends came to 1 base. The CDR3 covers 12 residues.

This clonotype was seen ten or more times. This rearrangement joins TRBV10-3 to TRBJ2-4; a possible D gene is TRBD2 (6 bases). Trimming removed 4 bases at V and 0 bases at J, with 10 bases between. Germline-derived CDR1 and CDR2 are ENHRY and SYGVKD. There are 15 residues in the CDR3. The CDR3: CAISGRGGAKNIQYF. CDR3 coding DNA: TGTGCCATCAGTGGTCGGGGAGGAGCCAAAAACATTCAGTACTTC.

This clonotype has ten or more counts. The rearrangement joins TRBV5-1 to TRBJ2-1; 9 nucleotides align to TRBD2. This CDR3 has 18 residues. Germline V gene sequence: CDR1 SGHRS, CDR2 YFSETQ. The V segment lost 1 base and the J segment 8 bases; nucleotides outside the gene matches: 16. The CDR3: CASSLPRWEREAGDEQFF. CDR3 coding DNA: TGCGCCAGCAGCTTGCCCCGGTGGGAGCGGGAGGCTGGGGATGAGCAGTTCTTC.

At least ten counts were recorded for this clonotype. CDR3 DNA sequence: TGTGCCAGCAGCCAAGGGCGGGGGAGCAATCAGCCCCAGCATTTT. Its translation is CASSQGRGSNQPQHF. The chain combines TRBV3-1 with TRBJ1-5; D possibly corresponds to TRBD1 (5 bases). The CDR3 extends over 15 amino acids. The V gene's germline CDR1 is LGHDT and CDR2 YNNKEL (reference sequence). The ends were cut back, 1 base at V and 1 base at J, with 8 bases in the middle. Combining the CDR3 with reference TRBV3-1 and TRBJ1-5 gives the whole variable domain DTAVSQTPKYLVTQMGNDKSIKCEQNLGHDTMYWYKQDSKKFLKIMFSYNNKELIINETVPNRFSPKSPDKAHLNLHINSLELGDSAVYFCASSQGRGSNQPQHFGDGTRLSIL.

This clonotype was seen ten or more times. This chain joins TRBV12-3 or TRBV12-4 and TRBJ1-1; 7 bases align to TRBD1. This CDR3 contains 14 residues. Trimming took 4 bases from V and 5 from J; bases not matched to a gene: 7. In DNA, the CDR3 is TGTGCCAGCAGTTCGACAGGGTTTGGAACTGAAGCTTTCTTT. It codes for CASSSTGFGTEAFF.

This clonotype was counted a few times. Written as DNA, the CDR3 is TGCGCCAGCAGCCAAGGGAGACAGGGAAGCGCCAAAAACATTCAGTACTTC. This translates into CASSQGRQGSAKNIQYF. The gene calls are TRBV4-3 and TRBJ2-4; 7 bases are a match to TRBD1. This CDR3 contains 17 residues. Germline values: CDR1 LGHNA, CDR2 YSLEER. The V gene end was trimmed by 1 base and the J gene end by 1 base; junction bases not matched to a gene: 7.

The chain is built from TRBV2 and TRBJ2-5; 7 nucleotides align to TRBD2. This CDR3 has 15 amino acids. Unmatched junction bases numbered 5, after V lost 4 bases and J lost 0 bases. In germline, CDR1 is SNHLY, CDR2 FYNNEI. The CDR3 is CASSAQRGDQETQYF. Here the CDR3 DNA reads TGTGCCAGCAGTGCTCAACGGGGGGACCAAGAGACCCAGTACTTC.

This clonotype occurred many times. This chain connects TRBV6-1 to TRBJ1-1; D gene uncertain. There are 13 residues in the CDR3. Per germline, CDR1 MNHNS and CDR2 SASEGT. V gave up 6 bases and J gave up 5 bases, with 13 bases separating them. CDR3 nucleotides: TGTGCCAGCAGAACAGACACCCAGACTGAAGCTTTCTTT. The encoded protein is CASRTDTQTEAFF.

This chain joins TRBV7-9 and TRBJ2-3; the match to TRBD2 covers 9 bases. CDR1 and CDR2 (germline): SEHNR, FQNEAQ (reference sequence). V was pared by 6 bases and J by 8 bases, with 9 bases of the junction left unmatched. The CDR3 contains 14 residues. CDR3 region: CASSSGTSSFTQYF. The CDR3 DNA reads TGTGCCAGCAGTTCCGGGACTAGCTCCTTTACGCAGTATTTT.